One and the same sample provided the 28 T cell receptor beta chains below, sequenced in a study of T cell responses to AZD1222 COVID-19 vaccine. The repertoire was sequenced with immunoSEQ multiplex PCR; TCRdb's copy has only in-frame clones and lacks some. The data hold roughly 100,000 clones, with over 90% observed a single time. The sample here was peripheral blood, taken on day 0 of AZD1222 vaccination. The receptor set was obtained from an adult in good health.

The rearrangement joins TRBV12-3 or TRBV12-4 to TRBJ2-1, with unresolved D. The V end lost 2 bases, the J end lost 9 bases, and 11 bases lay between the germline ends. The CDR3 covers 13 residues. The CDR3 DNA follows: TGTGCCAGCAGTTTAATGGCAGACGCTGAGCAGTTCTTC. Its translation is CASSLMADAEQFF.

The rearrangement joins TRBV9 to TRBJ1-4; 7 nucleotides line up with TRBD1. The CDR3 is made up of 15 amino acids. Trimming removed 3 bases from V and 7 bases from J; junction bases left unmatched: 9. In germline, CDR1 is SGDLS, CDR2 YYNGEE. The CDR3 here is CASSAREGAGEKLFF. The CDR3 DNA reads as TGTGCCAGCAGCGCCCGTGAGGGGGCCGGTGAAAAACTGTTTTTT.

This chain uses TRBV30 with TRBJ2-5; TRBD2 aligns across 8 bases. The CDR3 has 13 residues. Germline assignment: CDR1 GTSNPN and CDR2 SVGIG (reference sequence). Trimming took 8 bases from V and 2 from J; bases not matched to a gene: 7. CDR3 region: CARSSGLQETQYF. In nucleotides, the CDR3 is TGTGCCAGATCTAGCGGGCTTCAAGAGACCCAGTACTTC.

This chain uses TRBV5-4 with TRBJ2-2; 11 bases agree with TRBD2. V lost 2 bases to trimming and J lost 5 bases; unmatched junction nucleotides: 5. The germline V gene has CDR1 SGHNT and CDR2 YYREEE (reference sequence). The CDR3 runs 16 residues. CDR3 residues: CASSLPGLADTGELFF. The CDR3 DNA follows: TGTGCCAGCAGCTTACCGGGACTAGCGGATACCGGGGAGCTGTTTTTT.

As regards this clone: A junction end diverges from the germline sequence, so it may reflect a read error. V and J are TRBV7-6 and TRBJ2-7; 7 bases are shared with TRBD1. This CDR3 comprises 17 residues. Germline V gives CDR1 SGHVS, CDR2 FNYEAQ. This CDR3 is CASSSGTARFDSDEQYF. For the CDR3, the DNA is TGTGCCAGCAGCTCCGGGACAGCCCGCTTCGACTCCGACGAGCAGTACTTC.

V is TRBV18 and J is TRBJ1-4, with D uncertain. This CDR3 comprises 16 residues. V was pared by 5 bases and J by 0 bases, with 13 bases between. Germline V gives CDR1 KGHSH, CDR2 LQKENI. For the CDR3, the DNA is TGTGCCAGCTCAGCCGCCACAGTTGCAACTAATGAAAAACTGTTTTTT. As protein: CASSAATVATNEKLFF.

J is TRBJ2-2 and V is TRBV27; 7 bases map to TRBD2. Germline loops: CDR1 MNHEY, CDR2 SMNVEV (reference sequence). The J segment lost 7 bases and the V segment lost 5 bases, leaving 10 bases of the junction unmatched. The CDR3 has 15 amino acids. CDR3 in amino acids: CASSAETSIGGELFF. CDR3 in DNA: TGTGCCAGCAGTGCTGAGACTAGCATCGGCGGGGAGCTGTTTTTT.

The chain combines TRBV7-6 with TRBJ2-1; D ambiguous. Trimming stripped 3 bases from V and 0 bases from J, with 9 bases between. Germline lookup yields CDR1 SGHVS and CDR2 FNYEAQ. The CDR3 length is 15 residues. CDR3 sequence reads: CASSLAPSSYNEQFF. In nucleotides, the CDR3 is TGTGCCAGCAGCTTGGCACCAAGCTCCTACAATGAGCAGTTCTTC.

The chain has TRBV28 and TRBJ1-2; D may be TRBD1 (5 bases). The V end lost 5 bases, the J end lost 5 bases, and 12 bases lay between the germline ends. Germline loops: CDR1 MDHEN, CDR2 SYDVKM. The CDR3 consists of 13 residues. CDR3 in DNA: TGTGCCAGCAGTGCTACAGGACAATATGGCTACACCTTC. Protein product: CASSATGQYGYTF.

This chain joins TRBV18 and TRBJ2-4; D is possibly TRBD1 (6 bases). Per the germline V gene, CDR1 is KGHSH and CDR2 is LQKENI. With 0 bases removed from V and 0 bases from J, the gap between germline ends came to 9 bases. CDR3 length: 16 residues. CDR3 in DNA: TGTGCCAGCTCACCACCGGGACATCTAGCCAAAAACATTCAGTACTTC. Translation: CASSPPGHLAKNIQYF.

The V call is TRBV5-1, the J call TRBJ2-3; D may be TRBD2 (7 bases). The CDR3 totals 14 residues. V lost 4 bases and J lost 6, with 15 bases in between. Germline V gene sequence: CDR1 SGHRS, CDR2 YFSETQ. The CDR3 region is CASSRGASGDTQYF. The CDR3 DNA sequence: TGCGCCAGCAGCCGGGGGGCTAGTGGGGATACGCAGTATTTT. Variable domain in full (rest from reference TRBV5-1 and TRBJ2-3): KAGVTQTPRYLIKTRGQQVTLSCSPISGHRSVSWYQQTPGQGLQFLFEYFSETQRNKGNFPGRFSGRQFSNSRSEMNVSTLELGDSALYLCASSRGASGDTQYFGPGTRLTVL.

CDR3: CASSPPRRYRGRSEAFF. The CDR3 DNA follows: TGTGCCAGCAGCCCCCCCCGGCGTTACAGGGGGCGGAGTGAAGCTTTCTTT. The V and J genes are TRBV7-8 and TRBJ1-1; 9 positions agree with TRBD1. Germline CDR1 SGHVS, CDR2 FQNEAQ. V lost 5 bases to trimming and J lost 7 bases; unmatched junction nucleotides: 17. This CDR3 is built from 17 residues.

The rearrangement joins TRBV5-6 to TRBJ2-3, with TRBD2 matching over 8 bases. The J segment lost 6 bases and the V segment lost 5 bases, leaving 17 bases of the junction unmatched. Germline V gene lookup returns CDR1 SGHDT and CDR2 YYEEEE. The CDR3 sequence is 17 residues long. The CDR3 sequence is CASRATAHSGSYDTQYF. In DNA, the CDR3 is TGTGCCAGCAGGGCAACTGCCCACAGCGGGAGTTACGATACGCAGTATTTT.

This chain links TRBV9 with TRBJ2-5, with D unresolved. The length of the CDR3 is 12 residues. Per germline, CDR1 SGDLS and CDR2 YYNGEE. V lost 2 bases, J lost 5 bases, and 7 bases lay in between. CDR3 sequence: CASSVNGETQYF. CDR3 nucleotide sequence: TGTGCCAGCAGCGTTAACGGGGAGACCCAGTACTTC.

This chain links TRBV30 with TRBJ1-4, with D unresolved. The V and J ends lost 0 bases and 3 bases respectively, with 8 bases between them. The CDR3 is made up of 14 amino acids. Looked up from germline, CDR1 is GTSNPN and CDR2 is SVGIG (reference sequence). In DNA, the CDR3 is TGTGCCTGGAGTGTATATGGGGCTAATGAAAAACTGTTTTTT. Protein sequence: CAWSVYGANEKLFF.

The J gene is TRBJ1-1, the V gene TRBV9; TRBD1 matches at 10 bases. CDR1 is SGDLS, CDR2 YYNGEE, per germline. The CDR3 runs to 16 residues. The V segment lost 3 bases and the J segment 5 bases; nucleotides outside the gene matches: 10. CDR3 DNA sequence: TGTGCCAGCAGCGCCGGACAGGGGGTGGTAGGAACTGAAGCTTTCTTT. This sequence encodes CASSAGQGVVGTEAFF.

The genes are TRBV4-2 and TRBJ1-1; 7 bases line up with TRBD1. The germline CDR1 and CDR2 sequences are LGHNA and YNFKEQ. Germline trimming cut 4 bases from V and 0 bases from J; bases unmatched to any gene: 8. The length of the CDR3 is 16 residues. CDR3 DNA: TGTGCCAGCAGCCCGCGACAGGGACGACTGAACACTGAAGCTTTCTTT. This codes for CASSPRQGRLNTEAFF.

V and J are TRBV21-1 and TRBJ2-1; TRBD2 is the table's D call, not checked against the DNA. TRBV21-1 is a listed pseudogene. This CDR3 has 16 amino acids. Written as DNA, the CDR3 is TGTGCCAGCAGCAAAGCCCAGCGGTTCCCCTACAATGAGCAGTTCTTC. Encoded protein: CASSKAQRFPYNEQFF.

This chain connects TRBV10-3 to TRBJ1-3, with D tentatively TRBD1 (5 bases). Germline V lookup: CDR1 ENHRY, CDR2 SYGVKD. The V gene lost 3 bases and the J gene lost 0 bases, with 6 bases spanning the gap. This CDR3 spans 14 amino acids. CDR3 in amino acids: CAISDRDSGNTIYF. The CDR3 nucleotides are TGTGCCATCAGTGACAGGGACTCTGGAAACACCATATATTTT.

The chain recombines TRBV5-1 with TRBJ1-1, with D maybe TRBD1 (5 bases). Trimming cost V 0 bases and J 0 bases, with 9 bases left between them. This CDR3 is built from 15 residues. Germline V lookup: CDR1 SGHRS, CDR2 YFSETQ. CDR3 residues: CASSLEDTLNTEAFF. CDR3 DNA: TGCGCCAGCAGCTTGGAGGACACACTGAACACTGAAGCTTTCTTT.

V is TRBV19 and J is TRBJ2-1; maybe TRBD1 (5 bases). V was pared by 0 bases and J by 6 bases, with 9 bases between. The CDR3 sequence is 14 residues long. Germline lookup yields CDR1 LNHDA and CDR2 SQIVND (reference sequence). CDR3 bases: TGTGCCAGTAGTATAGAAAGGGGAAGCAATGAGCAGTTCTTC. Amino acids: CASSIERGSNEQFF.

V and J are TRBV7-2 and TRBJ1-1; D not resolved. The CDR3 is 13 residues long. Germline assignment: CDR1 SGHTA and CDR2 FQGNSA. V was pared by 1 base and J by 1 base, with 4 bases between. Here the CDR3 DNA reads TGTGCCAGCAGCTTAGATCGGAACACTGAAGCTTTCTTT. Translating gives CASSLDRNTEAFF.

The CDR3 loop is CASSSTYGYTF. The DNA for the CDR3 is TGTGCCAGCTCGTCCACCTATGGCTACACCTTC. This rearrangement joins TRBV18 to TRBJ1-2; D uncertain. Germline V CDR1 and CDR2: KGHSH, LQKENI. The ends were cut back, 6 bases at V and 4 bases at J, with 6 bases in the middle. The CDR3 is made up of 11 amino acids.

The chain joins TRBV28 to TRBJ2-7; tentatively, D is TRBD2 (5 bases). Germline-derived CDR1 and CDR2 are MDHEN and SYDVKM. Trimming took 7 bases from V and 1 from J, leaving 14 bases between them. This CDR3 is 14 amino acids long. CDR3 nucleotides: TGTGCCAGCACTAAAGGAGGCAGTTCCTACGAGCAGTACTTC. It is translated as CASTKGGSSYEQYF.

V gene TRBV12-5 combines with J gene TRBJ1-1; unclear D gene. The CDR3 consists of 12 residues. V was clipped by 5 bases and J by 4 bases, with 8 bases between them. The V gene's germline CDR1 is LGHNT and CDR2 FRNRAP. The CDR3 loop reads CASGPLTTEAFF. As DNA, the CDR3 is TGTGCTAGTGGTCCCCTGACCACTGAAGCTTTCTTT.

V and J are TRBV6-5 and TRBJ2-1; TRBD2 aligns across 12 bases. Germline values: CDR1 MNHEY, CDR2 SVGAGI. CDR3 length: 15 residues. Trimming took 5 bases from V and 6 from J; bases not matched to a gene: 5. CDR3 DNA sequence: TGTGCCAGCAGTCCAGGACTAGCGGGGATCAATGAGCAGTTCTTC. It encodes CASSPGLAGINEQFF.

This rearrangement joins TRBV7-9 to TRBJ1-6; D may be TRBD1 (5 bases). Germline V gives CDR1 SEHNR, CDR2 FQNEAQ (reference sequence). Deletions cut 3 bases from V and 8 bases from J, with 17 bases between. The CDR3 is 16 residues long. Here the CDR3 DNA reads TGTGCCAGCAGCTTTTATTGGGGGACGGATGATTCACCCCTCCACTTT. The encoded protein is CASSFYWGTDDSPLHF.

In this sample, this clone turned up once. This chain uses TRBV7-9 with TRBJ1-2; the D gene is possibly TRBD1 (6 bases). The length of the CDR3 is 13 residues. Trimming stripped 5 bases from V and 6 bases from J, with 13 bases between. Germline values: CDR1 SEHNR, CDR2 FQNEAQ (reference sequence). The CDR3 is CASSPAGANGYTF. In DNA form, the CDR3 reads TGTGCCAGCAGCCCCGCAGGGGCGAATGGCTACACCTTC.